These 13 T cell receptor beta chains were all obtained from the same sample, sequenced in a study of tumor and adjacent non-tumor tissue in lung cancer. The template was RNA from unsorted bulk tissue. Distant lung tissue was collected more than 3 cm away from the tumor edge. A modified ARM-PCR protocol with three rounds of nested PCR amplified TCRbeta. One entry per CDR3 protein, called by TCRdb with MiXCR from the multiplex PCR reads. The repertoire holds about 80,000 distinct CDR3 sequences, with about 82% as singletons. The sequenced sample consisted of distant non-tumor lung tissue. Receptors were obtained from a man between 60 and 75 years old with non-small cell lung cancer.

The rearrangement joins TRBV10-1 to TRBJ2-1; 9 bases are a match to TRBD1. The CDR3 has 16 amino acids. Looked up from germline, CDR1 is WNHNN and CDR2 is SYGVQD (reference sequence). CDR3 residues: CTGGAPGQGEGDEQFF. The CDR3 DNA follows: TGCACCGGCGGGGCTCCGGGACAGGGAGAAGGCGATGAGCAGTTCTTC.

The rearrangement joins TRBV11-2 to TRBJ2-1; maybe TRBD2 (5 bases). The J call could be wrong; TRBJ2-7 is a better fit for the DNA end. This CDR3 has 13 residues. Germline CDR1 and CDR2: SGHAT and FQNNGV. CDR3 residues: CASSLEGGLEQYF. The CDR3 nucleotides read TGTGCCAGCAGCTTAGAGGGCGGGCTTGAGCAGTACTTC.

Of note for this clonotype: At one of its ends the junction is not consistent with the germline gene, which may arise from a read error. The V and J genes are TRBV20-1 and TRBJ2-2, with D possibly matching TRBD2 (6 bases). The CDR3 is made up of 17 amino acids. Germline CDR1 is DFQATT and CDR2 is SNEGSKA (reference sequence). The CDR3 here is CRARASDGGSNIGEQFF. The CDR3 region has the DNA TGCAGAGCTAGAGCTTCGGATGGGGGGAGCAACATAGGGGAGCAGTTTTTT.

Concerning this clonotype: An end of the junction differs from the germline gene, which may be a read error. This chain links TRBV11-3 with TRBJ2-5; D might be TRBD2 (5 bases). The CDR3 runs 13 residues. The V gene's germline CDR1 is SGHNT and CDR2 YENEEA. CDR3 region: CASSFTGVETQYF. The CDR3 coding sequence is TGTGCCAGCAGCTTTACCGGGGTAGAGACCCAATATTTC.

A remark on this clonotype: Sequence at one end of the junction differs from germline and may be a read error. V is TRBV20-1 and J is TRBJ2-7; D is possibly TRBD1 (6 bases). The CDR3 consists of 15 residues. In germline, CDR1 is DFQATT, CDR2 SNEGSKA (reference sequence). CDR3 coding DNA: TGCAGTGCTAGATCGGGACACCTAAGCTCCTACAAGCAGTACTTC. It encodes CSARSGHLSSYKQYF.

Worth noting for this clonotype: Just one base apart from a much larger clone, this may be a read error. CDR3 amino acids: CVSSYSPGSGVYNEQFF. CDR3 coding DNA: TGTGTCAGCAGTTACTCCCCGGGTAGCGGAGTTTACAATGAGCAGTTCTTC. The V call is TRBV6-2 or TRBV6-3, the J call TRBJ2-1; a possible D gene is TRBD2 (6 bases). CDR3 length: 17 amino acids. Germline-derived CDR1 and CDR2 are MNHEY and SVGEGT.

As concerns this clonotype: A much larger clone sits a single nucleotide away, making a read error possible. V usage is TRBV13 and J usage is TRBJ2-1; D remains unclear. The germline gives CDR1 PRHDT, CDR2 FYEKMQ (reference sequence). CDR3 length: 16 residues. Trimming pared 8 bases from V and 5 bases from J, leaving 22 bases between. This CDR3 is CASCALYRTPNNEQFF. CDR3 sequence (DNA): TGTGCCAGCTGCGCCTTATACCGAACGCCCAACAATGAGCAGTTCTTC.

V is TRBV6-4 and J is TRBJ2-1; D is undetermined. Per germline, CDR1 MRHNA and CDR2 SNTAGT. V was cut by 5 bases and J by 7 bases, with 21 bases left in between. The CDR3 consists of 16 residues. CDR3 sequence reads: CASSNQAPPVGNEQFF. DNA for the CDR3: TGTGCCAGCAGTAATCAGGCGCCCCCCGTTGGTAATGAGCAGTTCTTC.

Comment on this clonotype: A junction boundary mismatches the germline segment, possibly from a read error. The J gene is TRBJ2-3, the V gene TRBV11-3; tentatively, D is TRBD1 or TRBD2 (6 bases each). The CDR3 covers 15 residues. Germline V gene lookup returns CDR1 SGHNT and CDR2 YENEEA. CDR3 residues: CASSFVRGARDTRFF. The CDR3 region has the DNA TGTGCCAGCAGTTTCGTGAGGGGGGCGAGGGATACGCGGTTTTTT.

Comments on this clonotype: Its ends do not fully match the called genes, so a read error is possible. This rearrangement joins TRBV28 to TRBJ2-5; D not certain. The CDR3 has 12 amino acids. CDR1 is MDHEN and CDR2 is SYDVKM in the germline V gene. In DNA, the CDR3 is TGTACCAGCAGCCGCAGCCAAGAGACCCAGTATTTC. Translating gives CTSSRSQETQYF.

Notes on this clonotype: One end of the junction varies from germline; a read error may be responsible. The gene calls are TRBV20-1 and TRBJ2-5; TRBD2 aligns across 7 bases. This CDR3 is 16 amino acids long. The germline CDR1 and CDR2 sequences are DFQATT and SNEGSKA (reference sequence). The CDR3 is CSAIDRLAGVQESQYF. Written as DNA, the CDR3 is TGCAGTGCTATAGATCGACTAGCCGGTGTTCAAGAGAGCCAGTACTTC.

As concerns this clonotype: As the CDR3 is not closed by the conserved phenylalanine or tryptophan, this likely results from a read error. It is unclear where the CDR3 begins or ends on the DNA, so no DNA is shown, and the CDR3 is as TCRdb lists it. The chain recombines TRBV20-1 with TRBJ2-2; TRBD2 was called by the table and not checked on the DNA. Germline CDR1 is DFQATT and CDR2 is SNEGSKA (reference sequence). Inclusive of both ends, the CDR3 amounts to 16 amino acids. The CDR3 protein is CSADGTSGADTGELFL.

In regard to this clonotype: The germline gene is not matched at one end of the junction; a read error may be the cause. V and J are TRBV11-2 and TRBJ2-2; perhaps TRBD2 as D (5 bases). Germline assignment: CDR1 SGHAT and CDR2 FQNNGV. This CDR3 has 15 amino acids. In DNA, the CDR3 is TGTGCCAGCAGCATAGTGGACTGTAACACCGGGGAGTTGTTTTTT. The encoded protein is CASSIVDCNTGELFF.